This T cell receptor beta chain was identified in a study of somatic mutations in cytotoxic T cells in rheumatoid arthritis. Findings and caveats of the study: Clonality of CD8+ cells rose with age in rheumatoid arthritis patients but not healthy controls.

In the case of this clone: What it binds is not known.

The CDR3 spans 13 residues. V was shortened by 4 bases and J by 0 bases, with 5 bases between the two germline ends. CDR1 and CDR2 (germline): KGHSH, LQKENI. Produced via immunoSEQ multiplex PCR; TCRdb's table is partial and in-frame only. The repertoire holds almost 7,500 clones, with 70% to 80% as singletons. The receptor was isolated from an adult with rheumatoid arthritis. Input material: CD8+ T cells sorted from blood. This chain uses TRBV18 with TRBJ2-3; the D gene could be TRBD1 or TRBD2 (5 bases each). In DNA form, the CDR3 reads TGTGCCAGCTCACGGGACAGCACAGATACGCAGTATTTT. Protein product: CASSRDSTDTQYF.